This TCR beta chain was recorded in a study of blood T cell repertoires in COVID-19. At the level of the study: Samples taken during acute and convalescent COVID-19 were collected in the United States, Italy and Spain. T cells, B-cell-depleted T cells, or PBMCs supplied cDNA or gDNA.

Original handling: By means of reference gene primer amplification, nucleated cell counts were estimated. Produced via immunoSEQ multiplex PCR; TCRdb's table is partial and in-frame only. V, J and clone size are those of that table, while D and trimming were read from the DNA. The sample lists 88,000 or so clones, more than 75% occurring once. Trimming stripped 2 bases from V and 3 bases from J, with 8 bases between. Germline V lookup: CDR1 KGHSH, CDR2 LQKENI. The CDR3 consists of 13 residues. J is TRBJ2-7 and V is TRBV18; maybe TRBD1 (5 bases). Material: peripheral blood. The TCR originated in a human donor in a cohort sampled during active COVID-19. CDR3 in amino acids: CASSPAGNYEQYF. For the CDR3, the DNA is TGTGCCAGCTCACCAGCAGGGAACTACGAGCAGTACTTC.